This T cell receptor (beta chain) stems from a study of CD8 T cells in ankylosing spondylitis. Study-wide findings and caveats: A motif in TCR beta, a set of 8 or 9 highly homologous variants, appeared characteristic of ankylosing spondylitis blood. Reportedly, matched ankylosing spondylitis synovial fluid was significantly enriched for disease-linked clones. Previously reported in reactive arthritis synovial fluid and blood were some of the motif variants.

Molecular-barcoded quantitative 5'-RACE produced these TCR beta libraries. TCRdb recomputed calls from the 5' RACE reads with MiXCR, one row per CDR3 protein. The sample has around 250,000 distinct CDR3 sequences; 9.5% to 12% are singletons. Trimming shortened V by 5 bases and J by 9 bases, and 11 bases separated the two germline ends. This CDR3 has 12 amino acids. The germline V gene encodes CDR1 SGHVS and CDR2 FQNEAQ. At least ten counts were recorded for this clonotype. Its matching antigen is unknown. The chain couples TRBV7-8 to TRBJ2-1; maybe TRBD2 (5 bases). This receptor was taken from a male donor with ankylosing spondylitis or in good health (not recorded which). Sequenced input: blood, either unsorted or a sorted T cell fraction (not recorded which). The CDR3: CASSQGEGEQFF. CDR3 nucleotide sequence: TGTGCCAGCAGCCAAGGTGAGGGTGAGCAGTTCTTC. Based on the CDR3 plus reference TRBV7-8 and TRBJ2-1, the full variable domain is GAGVSQSPRYKVAKRGQDVALRCDPISGHVSLFWYQQALGQGPEFLTYFQNEAQLDKSGLPSDRFFAERPEGSVSTLKIQRTQQEDSAVYLCASSQGEGEQFFGPGTRLTVL.